This TCR beta chain came from a study of Graves' ophthalmopathy and Graves' hyperthyroidism. Study-level points and caveats: Ophthalmopathy was separated from stable hyperthyroidism by a 13-signature model with roughly 91% sensitivity and over 70% specificity.

As regards this clonotype: Its matching antigen is unknown.

This CDR3 is 14 amino acids long. Losses at the gene ends were 3 bases for V and 2 bases for J; bases not matched to a gene: 3. The V gene's germline CDR1 is GTSNPN and CDR2 SVGIG (reference sequence). Amplifying from RNA transcripts, the study obtained TCR beta CDR3 regions. Following a first-round RT-PCR that used HTBI primers, a second-round multiplex PCR was carried out. One entry per CDR3 protein, called by TCRdb with MiXCR from the multiplex PCR reads. The sample shows 650,000 to 900,000 distinct CDR3 sequences, 40% of them seen only once. This chain uses TRBV30 with TRBJ1-2; 10 positions agree with TRBD1. Specimen: peripheral blood. This receptor was obtained from an adult man with Graves' ophthalmopathy. CDR3 protein: CAWRGTGDNYGYTF. The DNA of the CDR3 is TGTGCCTGGAGAGGGACAGGGGACAACTATGGCTACACCTTC. The full variable domain, completed using reference TRBV30 and TRBJ1-2, is SQTIHQWPATLVQPVGSPLSLECTVEGTSNPNLYWYRQAAGRGLQLLFYSVGIGQISSEVPQNLSASRPQDRQFILSSKKLLLSDSGFYLCAWRGTGDNYGYTFGSGTRLTVV.